What follows are 18 T cell receptor beta chains derived from one specimen sequenced in a study of technical replicates of blood from several donors. Profiling relied on immunoSEQ multiplex PCR, and the TCRdb table lists in-frame clones only, not all of them. The sample has 15,000 or so clones; approximately 87% are singletons. Sequenced sample: PBMCs. These receptors all come from a human donor in good health.

The V gene is TRBV6-5, the J gene TRBJ1-1; no firm D call. CDR1 MNHEY and CDR2 SVGAGI come from the germline V gene. With 1 base removed from V and 3 bases from J, the gap between germline ends came to 6 bases. This CDR3 is 13 amino acids long. The DNA of the CDR3 is TGTGCCAGCAGTTACTTGGCCCACACTGAAGCTTTCTTT. It yields the protein CASSYLAHTEAFF.

V gene TRBV7-3 combines with J gene TRBJ2-7, with D possibly being TRBD1 (6 bases). The CDR3 contains 15 residues. Between the trimmed V and J ends, which lost 5 bases and 0 bases, there was a span of 14 bases. The V gene's germline CDR1 is SGHTA and CDR2 FQGTGA. The CDR3 protein is CASSPGQSSSYEQYF. The DNA of the CDR3 is TGTGCCAGCAGCCCCGGACAGAGTAGCTCCTACGAGCAGTACTTC.

V and J are TRBV30 and TRBJ2-3; 8 bases are shared with TRBD2. The CDR3 sequence is 15 residues long. The germline CDR1 and CDR2 sequences are GTSNPN and SVGIG (reference sequence). With V trimmed by 2 bases and J by 0 bases, 4 bases remained unmatched. Here the CDR3 reads CAWSPLAASTDTQYF. The CDR3 coding sequence is TGTGCCTGGAGTCCACTAGCGGCTAGCACAGATACGCAGTATTTT. Full variable domain (outside the CDR3, taken from reference TRBV30 and TRBJ2-3): SQTIHQWPATLVQPVGSPLSLECTVEGTSNPNLYWYRQAAGRGLQLLFYSVGIGQISSEVPQNLSASRPQDRQFILSSKKLLLSDSGFYLCAWSPLAASTDTQYFGPGTRLTVL.

The V and J genes are TRBV6-1 and TRBJ2-7, with 11 nucleotides matching TRBD1. CDR3 size: 15 residues. The V gene end was trimmed by 6 bases and the J gene end by 3 bases; junction bases not matched to a gene: 7. Germline V lookup: CDR1 MNHNS, CDR2 SASEGT. Written as DNA, the CDR3 is TGTGCCAGCAGCCGGCCGGGACAGGGGGACTACGAGCAGTACTTC. It codes for CASSRPGQGDYEQYF.

The CDR3, as DNA: TGTGCCAGCAGCTTAGTGGGCCTTCAGCACAATGAGCAGTTCTTC. Its translation: CASSLVGLQHNEQFF. The chain combines TRBV13 with TRBJ2-1; D call uncertain. The CDR3 consists of 15 residues. Germline CDR1 is PRHDT and CDR2 is FYEKMQ (reference sequence). With 1 base removed from V and 5 bases from J, the gap between germline ends came to 12 bases.

V usage is TRBV6-4 and J usage is TRBJ2-1, with TRBD1 identical over 9 bases. V gave up 5 bases and J gave up 7 bases; unmatched junction bases: 9. The CDR3 has 15 amino acids. Germline CDR1 MRHNA, CDR2 SNTAGT. CDR3 bases: TGTGCCAGCAGTCAACAGGGGGCAGATGCAAATGAGCAGTTCTTC. This encodes CASSQQGADANEQFF.

The V and J genes are TRBV29-1 and TRBJ2-3, with TRBD2 as a possible D gene (5 bases). Trimming removed 6 bases from V and 5 bases from J, with 18 bases in between. This CDR3 spans 14 amino acids. Germline-derived CDR1 and CDR2 are SQVTM and ANQGSEA. CDR3 sequence reads: CSVTGLLGIDTQYF. CDR3 nucleotides: TGCAGCGTGACCGGACTCCTCGGAATAGATACGCAGTATTTT.

The CDR3 nucleotides are TGTGCCGCGCGCCGGACACTTACTTACAATGAGCAGTTCTTC. Its protein product is CAARRTLTYNEQFF. The chain employs TRBV10-3 and TRBJ2-1, with a possible D match to TRBD1 (5 bases). Germline CDR1 reads ENHRY; CDR2 reads SYGVKD. V lost 11 bases and J lost 4, with 18 bases in between. This CDR3 is 14 amino acids long.

This clone showed up just once. At one boundary the junction diverges from the germline segment, which might be a read error. The CDR3 region is CACSESGTGANNF. CDR3 DNA sequence: TGTGCCTGTTCTGAATCCGGGACAGGGGCCAATAACTTC. This rearrangement joins TRBV30 to TRBJ2-7; 10 bases are a match to TRBD1. The germline V gene has CDR1 GTSNPN and CDR2 SVGIG (reference sequence). The CDR3 is 13 amino acids.

This clone has a single count. The rearrangement joins TRBV7-9 to TRBJ1-2; 8 nucleotides align to TRBD1. CDR1 and CDR2 (germline): SEHNR, FQNEAQ (reference sequence). This CDR3 comprises 16 residues. V was pared by 6 bases and J by 4 bases, with 13 bases of the junction left unmatched. The CDR3 spells CASSQQAGTGSYGYTF. Written as DNA, the CDR3 is TGTGCCAGCAGTCAACAGGCCGGGACAGGCAGCTATGGCTACACCTTC.

The V gene is TRBV13, the J gene TRBJ2-1, with a weak D call TRBD1 (5 bases). Trimming took 3 bases from V and 0 from J, leaving 9 bases between them. This CDR3 contains 15 residues. Germline CDR1 is PRHDT and CDR2 is FYEKMQ (reference sequence). The CDR3 DNA reads TGTGCCAGCAGCTTCGCAGGGTTCTCCTACAATGAGCAGTTCTTC. Translation: CASSFAGFSYNEQFF.

The CDR3 nucleotides are TGTGCCAGCAGCGTGCGACTAGCGGGAAGCACAGATACGCAGTATTTT. This gives the protein CASSVRLAGSTDTQYF. The chain employs TRBV7-3 and TRBJ2-3; 11 positions agree with TRBD2. The CDR3 has 16 amino acids. Germline V lookup: CDR1 SGHTA, CDR2 FQGTGA. V lost 5 bases to trimming and J lost 0 bases; unmatched junction nucleotides: 4.

The chain carries TRBV5-1 and TRBJ1-5; possible D gene TRBD1, 6 bases. With 2 bases removed from V and 9 bases from J, the gap between germline ends came to 15 bases. Per the germline V gene, CDR1 is SGHRS and CDR2 is YFSETQ. The CDR3 length is 14 residues. CDR3 nucleotides: TGCGCCAGCAGCTTAACTACGGACAGTCGGCCCCAGCATTTT. Its translation is CASSLTTDSRPQHF.

In DNA, the CDR3 is TGTGCCAGCAGCGGGGGGACAGGGTTGAGGGAGCAGTACTTC. Protein product: CASSGGTGLREQYF. V usage is TRBV7-9 and J usage is TRBJ2-7; 9 nucleotides align to TRBD1. This CDR3 is built from 14 residues. Germline CDR1 and CDR2: SEHNR and FQNEAQ (reference sequence). Trimming took 5 bases from V and 7 from J; bases not matched to a gene: 9.

The rearrangement links TRBV10-3 to TRBJ2-5; the D gene is possibly TRBD2 (6 bases). V lost 7 bases and J lost 1, with 10 bases in between. The CDR3 contains 13 residues. Germline CDR1 and CDR2: ENHRY and SYGVKD. CDR3 loop: CAITREPQETQYF. CDR3 coding DNA: TGTGCCATCACCCGGGAGCCCCAAGAGACCCAGTACTTC.

The gene calls are TRBV28 and TRBJ1-5; 8 bases match TRBD1. Per germline, CDR1 MDHEN and CDR2 SYDVKM. CDR3 size: 16 residues. J was trimmed by 3 bases and V by 5 bases; bases with no gene match: 9. The CDR3 DNA reads TGTGCCAGCAGTCTATCCCAGGGGGCCCTCAATCAGCCCCAGCATTTT. This codes for CASSLSQGALNQPQHF. Supplemented by reference TRBV28 and TRBJ1-5, the full variable domain reads DVKVTQSSRYLVKRTGEKVFLECVQDMDHENMFWYRQDPGLGLRLIYFSYDVKMKEKGDIPEGYSVSREKKERFSLILESASTNQTSMYLCASSLSQGALNQPQHFGDGTRLSIL.

The chain has TRBV19 and TRBJ1-2; 9 positions match TRBD1. Germline V CDR1 and CDR2: LNHDA, SQIVND (reference sequence). The CDR3 consists of 16 residues. V gave up 5 bases and J gave up 7 bases; unmatched junction bases: 14. As DNA, the CDR3 is TGTGCCAGTAGTTTAAGGGACAGGGAATTCAATGGTGGCTACACCTTC. This gives the protein CASSLRDREFNGGYTF. The variable domain in full, with the rest retrieved from reference TRBV19 and TRBJ1-2, is DGGITQSPKYLFRKEGQNVTLSCEQNLNHDAMYWYRQDPGQGLRLIYYSQIVNDFQKGDIAEGYSVSREKKESFPLTVTSAQKNPTAFYLCASSLRDREFNGGYTFGSGTRLTVV.

The V and J genes are TRBV6-1 and TRBJ1-2; 8 bases line up with TRBD1. Germline V gene sequence: CDR1 MNHNS, CDR2 SASEGT. Trimming removed 8 bases from V and 4 bases from J; junction bases left unmatched: 6. CDR3 length equals 13 residues. CDR3: CASLSDRAYGYTF. The DNA for the CDR3 is TGTGCCAGCCTTTCGGACAGGGCCTATGGCTACACCTTC.